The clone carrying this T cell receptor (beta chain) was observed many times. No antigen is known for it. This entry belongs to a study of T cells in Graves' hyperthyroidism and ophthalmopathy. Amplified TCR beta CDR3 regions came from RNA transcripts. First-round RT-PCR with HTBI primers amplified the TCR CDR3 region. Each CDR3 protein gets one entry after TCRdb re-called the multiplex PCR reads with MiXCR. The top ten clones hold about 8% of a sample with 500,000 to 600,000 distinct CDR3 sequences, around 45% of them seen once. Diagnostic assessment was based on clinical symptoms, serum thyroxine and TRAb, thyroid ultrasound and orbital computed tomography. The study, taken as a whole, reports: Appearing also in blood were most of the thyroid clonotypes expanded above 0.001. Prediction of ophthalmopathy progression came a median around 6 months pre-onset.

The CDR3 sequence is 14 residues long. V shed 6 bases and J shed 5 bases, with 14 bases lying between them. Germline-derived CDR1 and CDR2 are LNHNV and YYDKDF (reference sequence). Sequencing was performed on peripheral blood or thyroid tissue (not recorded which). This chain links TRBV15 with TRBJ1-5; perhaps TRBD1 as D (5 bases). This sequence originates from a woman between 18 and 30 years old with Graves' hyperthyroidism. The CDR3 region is CATSRTGGYQPQHF. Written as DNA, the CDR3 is TGTGCCACCAGTCGGACCGGGGGATATCAGCCCCAGCATTTT. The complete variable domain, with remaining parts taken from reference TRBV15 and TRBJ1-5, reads DAMVIQNPRYQVTQFGKPVTLSCSQTLNHNVMYWYQQKSSQAPKLLFHYYDKDFNNEADTPDNFQSRRPNTSFCFLDIRSPGLGDTAMYLCATSRTGGYQPQHFGDGTRLSIL.